This T cell receptor (beta chain) originates from a study of identical twins. Findings of the study overall: Insertion counts were lower in abundant cord blood beta clonotypes, a trend that memory repertoires did not show. Conclusions were based on cross-sectional statistical analysis, without following the same donors.

This clonotype occurred many times. The antigen remains unidentified. It was template switching that added a universal primer site, and there were unique molecular identifiers on the cDNA. From the 5' RACE reads, TCRdb called clonotypes with MiXCR, one entry per CDR3 protein. Among about 150,000 distinct CDR3 sequences listed, under 4.5% were seen once. Germline lookup yields CDR1 MNHEY and CDR2 SMNVEV (reference sequence). This CDR3 contains 13 residues. The V and J ends lost 1 base and 9 bases respectively, with 10 bases between them. Healthy Caucasians supplied all donations. Specimen: memory T cells sorted from blood. This clonotype was sampled from a man between 18 and 35 years old in good health. The J gene is TRBJ2-1, the V gene TRBV27; no clear D gene. The CDR3 bases are TGTGCCAGCAGTTTATTCCTCCATGCTGAGCAGTTCTTC. Amino acids: CASSLFLHAEQFF.